The source of this T cell receptor (beta chain) is a study of T cell repertoires in cytomegalovirus infection. As for the study in general: CMV infection plus the matching HLA type was flagged by public TCR beta signatures.

About this clonotype: The antigen is unknown.

In TCRdb, the reads were re-called with MiXCR into one record per CDR3 protein. The sample shows 830,000 or so distinct CDR3 sequences, roughly 33% of them seen only once. Whole-study findings and limits: HLA-C-restricted CMV-specific TCR beta clonotypes prevailed in the ex vivo response.

This CDR3 is 14 amino acids long. With V trimmed by 5 bases and J by 6 bases, 7 bases remained unmatched. Looked up from germline, CDR1 is MNHNY and CDR2 is SVGAGI (reference sequence). The origin of this receptor is a human donor in good health (CMV status not recorded). Some clones in this sample may be carry-over from other donors' samples. The sequences come from cultured CD8+ T cells from PBMCs, collected from culture after CMV antigen stimulation. The chain uses TRBV6-6 and TRBJ2-7, with TRBD2 identical over 10 bases. DNA for the CDR3: TGTGCCAGCAGTCCGTCCAGCGGGGGGGGCGAGCAGTACTTC. Translating it yields CASSPSSGGGEQYF.